The subject of this entry is one T cell receptor (beta chain). CDR3 length equals 15 residues. From germline, CDR1 is SGHRS and CDR2 YFSETQ. The V end was cut by 0 bases, the J end by 7 bases, with 14 bases between. The data were taken from a study of OX40 agonist ivuxolimab in advanced cancers. Study as a whole: Prior anti-PD-1, anti-PD-L1 or anti-CTLA-4 therapy did not bar entry, and approximately 40% had some.

Sequencing was performed with immunoSEQ multiplex PCR; in TCRdb, only in-frame clones are kept and a portion is missing. The sample contains about 48,000 clones, approximately 86% of which appear only once. The rearrangement uses TRBV5-1 and TRBJ2-1, with D perhaps TRBD1 (5 bases). The TCR originated in an adult with an advanced solid tumor such as melanoma, head and neck, liver or kidney cancer. Specimen: CD4+ or CD8+ T cells sorted from blood, collected in a trial of the OX40 agonist ivuxolimab. The DNA of the CDR3 is TGCGCCAGCAGCTTGGGGGTGACAGACACTAATGAGCAGTTCTTC. Translated, it gives CASSLGVTDTNEQFF.